This T cell receptor beta chain was recorded in a study of Ad26.COV2.S vaccination and SARS-CoV-2 variants. The CDR3 totals 16 residues. Trimming at V came to 5 bases and at J to 4 bases, leaving 9 bases not matched to a gene. Germline CDR1 is PRHDT and CDR2 is FYEKMQ (reference sequence). The treatment here: about 20 received Ad26.COV2.S at low or high dose, single or two shots; 5 received placebo; per-sample allocation not given. The samples were gathered on day 63 after the first injection of vaccine or placebo. Boston supplied an adult donor aged 18-55 years. Some clones are missing from TCRdb's copy, which holds only in-frame ones; the method was immunoSEQ multiplex PCR. Of about 410,000 clones listed, 80% to 90% are singletons.

Sequences were derived from peripheral blood, sampled in a trial of Ad26.COV2.S vaccine versus placebo. The chain combines TRBV13 with TRBJ2-3; 10 bases map to TRBD2. This clonotype originated in a person between 18 and 60 years old who received the Ad26.COV2.S COVID-19 vaccine or a placebo. The CDR3 region has the DNA TGTGCCAGCAGCCCCCGTTTAGCGGGGGGCCCAGATACGCAGTATTTT. Translation gives CASSPRLAGGPDTQYF.